Listed here are 12 T cell receptor beta chains from one sample, sequenced in a study of cytomegalovirus exposure and HLA in healthy donors. Sequencing was performed with immunoSEQ multiplex PCR; in TCRdb, only in-frame clones are kept and a portion is missing. Found here are roughly 60,000 clones, over 85% of them singletons; the top ten hold approximately 6.4%. The material sequenced was PBMCs. These receptors all come from a woman between 18 and 30 years old in good health and CMV-seropositive.

The CDR3 spells CASRPAYGAQGGGYTF. In nucleotides, the CDR3 is TGTGCCAGCAGGCCCGCCTATGGGGCTCAGGGCGGTGGCTACACCTTC. The V and J genes are TRBV7-2 and TRBJ1-2; TRBD1 might be the D (5 bases). The CDR3 sequence is 16 residues long. Trimming left V 6 bases short and J 7 bases short, with 24 bases between. Germline V gives CDR1 SGHTA, CDR2 FQGNSA.

The chain links TRBV5-1 to TRBJ2-5, with TRBD2 matching 8 bases. The CDR3 covers 14 residues. Germline V CDR1 and CDR2: SGHRS, YFSETQ. The V segment lost 5 bases and the J segment 4 bases; nucleotides outside the gene matches: 7. The CDR3 loop is CASRRAGVTETQYF. CDR3 nucleotide sequence: TGCGCCAGCAGGAGAGCGGGAGTAACAGAGACCCAGTACTTC. The whole variable domain, filled in from reference TRBV5-1 and TRBJ2-5, reads KAGVTQTPRYLIKTRGQQVTLSCSPISGHRSVSWYQQTPGQGLQFLFEYFSETQRNKGNFPGRFSGRQFSNSRSEMNVSTLELGDSALYLCASRRAGVTETQYFGPGTRLLVL.

The rearrangement links TRBV27 to TRBJ2-1; 9 nucleotides align to TRBD1. V shed 4 bases, J shed 9 bases, and the junction held 10 bases outside the gene matches. Germline loops: CDR1 MNHEY, CDR2 SMNVEV (reference sequence). This CDR3 contains 15 residues. CDR3 DNA: TGTGCCAGCAGTTCAGGGACAGGGAGTCTTCGTGAGCAGTTCTTC. This gives the protein CASSSGTGSLREQFF.

The V and J genes are TRBV18 and TRBJ1-2, with D possibly matching TRBD1 (5 bases). Trimming removed 3 bases from V and 6 bases from J, with 11 bases in between. Germline CDR1 is KGHSH and CDR2 is LQKENI. The CDR3 consists of 13 residues. CDR3 loop: CASSPGTRDGYTF. As DNA, the CDR3 is TGTGCCAGCTCACCGGGGACTCGGGATGGCTACACCTTC.

V and J are TRBV2 and TRBJ1-1; D is unclear. Per the germline V gene, CDR1 is SNHLY and CDR2 is FYNNEI. This CDR3 comprises 12 residues. The ends were cut back, 5 bases at V and 8 bases at J, with 12 bases in the middle. The CDR3 nucleotides read TGTGCCAGCAGTACCCAAGGCGGGGAAGCTTTCTTT. Its translation is CASSTQGGEAFF.

The chain employs TRBV4-1 and TRBJ2-7, with 11 bases that match TRBD2. CDR3 length equals 16 residues. Germline lookup yields CDR1 MGHRA and CDR2 YSYEKL. With V trimmed by 2 bases and J by 6 bases, 9 bases remained unmatched. CDR3 in DNA: TGCGCCAGCAGCCAACTCCTACTAGCGGGAGAGGGCGAGCAGTACTTC. It translates to CASSQLLLAGEGEQYF.

This clone was seen a single time. The rearrangement uses TRBV5-1 and TRBJ1-1; D perhaps matches TRBD1 (5 bases). Germline assignment: CDR1 SGHRS and CDR2 YFSETQ. The CDR3 loop spans 14 amino acids. Trimming cost V 4 bases and J 6 bases, with 16 bases left between them. The CDR3 sequence: CASSPDGGLPEAFF. In nucleotides, the CDR3 is TGCGCCAGCAGCCCAGACGGGGGGTTGCCTGAAGCTTTCTTT.

With respect to this clone: This CDR3 is also generated by other DNA sequences in the sample. The chain is built from TRBV29-1 and TRBJ1-1, with 7 bases identical to TRBD1. This CDR3 is built from 14 residues. The V segment lost 5 bases and the J segment 3 bases; nucleotides outside the gene matches: 9. CDR1 and CDR2 (germline): SQVTM, ANQGSEA. CDR3 bases: TGCAGCGTTTCCGCGCTTACAGGGGACACTGAAGCTTTCTTT. It yields the protein CSVSALTGDTEAFF.

V is TRBV7-2 and J is TRBJ1-3; possible D gene TRBD1, 5 bases. CDR1 is SGHTA, CDR2 FQGNSA, per germline. Between the trimmed V and J ends, which lost 5 bases and 4 bases, there was a span of 18 bases. The CDR3 totals 16 residues. The CDR3 loop is CASSRSAGRTGNTIYF. CDR3 DNA sequence: TGTGCCAGCAGCCGAAGTGCGGGACGTACAGGAAACACCATATATTTT.

J is TRBJ2-5 and V is TRBV5-1, with 11 bases matching TRBD2. CDR1 and CDR2 from the germline V gene are SGHRS and YFSETQ. The CDR3 runs 15 residues. J lost 5 bases, V lost 0 bases, and 3 bases had no gene match. CDR3 coding DNA: TGCGCCAGCAGCTTGGGCGCTAGCGGGGGGGAGACCCAGTACTTC. It codes for CASSLGASGGETQYF.

This sequence joins TRBV7-8 and TRBJ2-7; tentatively, D is TRBD1 (5 bases). V shed 8 bases and J shed 1 base, with 21 bases lying between them. CDR1 is SGHVS, CDR2 FQNEAQ, per germline. This CDR3 is 16 amino acids long. In DNA form, the CDR3 reads TGTGCCAGCTTTCCCCCGCCAGTGGGGCATTCCTACGAGCAGTACTTC. It codes for CASFPPPVGHSYEQYF.

V usage is TRBV5-4 and J usage is TRBJ1-2; 11 bases match TRBD1. This CDR3 contains 14 residues. CDR1 and CDR2 (germline): SGHNT, YYREEE (reference sequence). With V trimmed by 4 bases and J by 8 bases, 7 bases remained unmatched. CDR3 nucleotides: TGTGCCAGCAGCACACGGACAGGGGGCAGGGGCTACACCTTC. It yields the protein CASSTRTGGRGYTF.